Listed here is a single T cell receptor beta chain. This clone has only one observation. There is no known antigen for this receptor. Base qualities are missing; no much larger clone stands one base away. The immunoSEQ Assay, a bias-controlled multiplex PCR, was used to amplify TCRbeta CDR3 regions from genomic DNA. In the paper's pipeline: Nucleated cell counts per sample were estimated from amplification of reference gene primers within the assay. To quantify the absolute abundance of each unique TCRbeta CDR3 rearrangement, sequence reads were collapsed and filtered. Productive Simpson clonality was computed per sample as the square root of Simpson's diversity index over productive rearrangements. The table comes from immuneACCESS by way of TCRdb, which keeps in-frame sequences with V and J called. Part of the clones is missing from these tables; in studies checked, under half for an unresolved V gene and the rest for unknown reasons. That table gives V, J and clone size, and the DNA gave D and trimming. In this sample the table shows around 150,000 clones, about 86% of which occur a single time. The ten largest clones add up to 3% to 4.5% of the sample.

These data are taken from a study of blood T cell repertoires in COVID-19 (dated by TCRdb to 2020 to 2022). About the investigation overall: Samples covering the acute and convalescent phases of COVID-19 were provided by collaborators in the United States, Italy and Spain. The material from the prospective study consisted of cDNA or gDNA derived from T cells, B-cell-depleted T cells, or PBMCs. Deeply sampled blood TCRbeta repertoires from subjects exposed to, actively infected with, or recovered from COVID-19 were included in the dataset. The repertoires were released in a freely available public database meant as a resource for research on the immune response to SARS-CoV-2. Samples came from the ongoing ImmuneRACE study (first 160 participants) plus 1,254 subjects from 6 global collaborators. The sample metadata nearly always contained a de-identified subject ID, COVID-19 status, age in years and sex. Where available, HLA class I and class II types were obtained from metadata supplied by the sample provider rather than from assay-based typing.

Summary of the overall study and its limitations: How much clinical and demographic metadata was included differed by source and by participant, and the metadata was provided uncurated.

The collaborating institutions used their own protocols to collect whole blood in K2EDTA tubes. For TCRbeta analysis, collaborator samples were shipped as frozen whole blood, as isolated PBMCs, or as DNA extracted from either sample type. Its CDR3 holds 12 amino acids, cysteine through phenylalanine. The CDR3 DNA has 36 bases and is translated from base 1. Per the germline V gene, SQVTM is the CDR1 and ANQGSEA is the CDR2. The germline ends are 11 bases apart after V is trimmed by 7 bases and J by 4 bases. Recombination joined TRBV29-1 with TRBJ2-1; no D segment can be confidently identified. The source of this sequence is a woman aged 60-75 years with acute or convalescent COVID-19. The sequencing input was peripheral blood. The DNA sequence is TGCAGCGCCACTGCCCTATACAATGAGCAGTTCTTC. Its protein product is CSATALYNEQFF.